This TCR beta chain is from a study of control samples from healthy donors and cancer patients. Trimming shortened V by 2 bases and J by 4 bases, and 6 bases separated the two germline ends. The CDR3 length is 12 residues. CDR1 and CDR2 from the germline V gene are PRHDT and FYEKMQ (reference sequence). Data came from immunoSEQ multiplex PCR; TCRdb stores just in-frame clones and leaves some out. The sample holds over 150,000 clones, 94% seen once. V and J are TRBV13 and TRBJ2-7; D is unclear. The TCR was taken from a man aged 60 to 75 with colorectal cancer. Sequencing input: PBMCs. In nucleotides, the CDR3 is TGTGCCAGCAGCTTATATGGTTACGAGCAGTACTTC. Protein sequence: CASSLYGYEQYF.